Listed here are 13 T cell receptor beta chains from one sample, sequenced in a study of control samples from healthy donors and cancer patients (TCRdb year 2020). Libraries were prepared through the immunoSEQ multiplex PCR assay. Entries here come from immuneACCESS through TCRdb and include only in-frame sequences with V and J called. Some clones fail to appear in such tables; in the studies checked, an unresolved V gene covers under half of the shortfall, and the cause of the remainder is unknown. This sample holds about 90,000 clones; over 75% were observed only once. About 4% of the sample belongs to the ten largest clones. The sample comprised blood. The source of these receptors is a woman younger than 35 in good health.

The CDR3: CASSHQVPGQGAGYTF. The CDR3 DNA reads as TGTGCCAGCAGCCACCAAGTCCCGGGACAGGGGGCTGGCTACACCTTC. The chain employs TRBV2 and TRBJ1-2, with TRBD1 matching over 12 bases. CDR1 and CDR2 (germline): SNHLY, FYNNEI. This CDR3 spans 16 amino acids. Trimming at V came to 6 bases and at J to 7 bases, leaving 12 bases not matched to a gene.

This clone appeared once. The CDR3 sequence is CASSPGLENYEQYF. The DNA for the CDR3 is TGTGCCAGCAGCCCGGGACTAGAGAACTACGAGCAGTACTTC. V gene TRBV2 combines with J gene TRBJ2-7; 8 nucleotides align to TRBD2. Germline trimming cut 6 bases from V and 3 bases from J; bases unmatched to any gene: 7. CDR1 is SNHLY and CDR2 is FYNNEI in the germline V gene. The CDR3 totals 14 residues.

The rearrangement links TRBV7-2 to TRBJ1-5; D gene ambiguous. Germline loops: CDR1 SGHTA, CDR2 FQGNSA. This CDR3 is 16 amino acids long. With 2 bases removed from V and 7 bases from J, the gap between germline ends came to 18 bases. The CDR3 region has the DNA TGTGCCAGCAGCTTAAATGGCATCTACCCACGGCAGCCCCAGCATTTT. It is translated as CASSLNGIYPRQPQHF.

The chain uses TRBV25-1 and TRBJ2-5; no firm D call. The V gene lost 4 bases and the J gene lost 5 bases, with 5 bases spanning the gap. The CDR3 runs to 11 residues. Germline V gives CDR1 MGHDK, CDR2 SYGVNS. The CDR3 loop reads CASSGQETQYF. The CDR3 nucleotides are TGTGCCAGCAGTGGGCAGGAGACCCAGTACTTC. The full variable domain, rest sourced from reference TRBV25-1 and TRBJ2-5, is EADIYQTPRYLVIGTGKKITLECSQTMGHDKMYWYQQDPGMELHLIHYSYGVNSTEKGDLSSESTVSRIRTEHFPLTLESARPSHTSQYLCASSGQETQYFGPGTRLLVL.

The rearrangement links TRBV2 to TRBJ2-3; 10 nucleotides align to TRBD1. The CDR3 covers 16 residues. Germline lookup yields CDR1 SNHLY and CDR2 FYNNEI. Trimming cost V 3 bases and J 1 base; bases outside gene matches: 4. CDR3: CASSDPGTGGTDTQYF. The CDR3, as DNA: TGTGCCAGCAGTGACCCCGGGACAGGGGGCACAGATACGCAGTATTTT.

The CDR3 DNA reads TGTGCCAGCAGCCAAGGCCTGACTAGCGGGGGGCCCGATACGCAGTATTTT. This gives the protein CASSQGLTSGGPDTQYF. The rearrangement uses TRBV4-2 and TRBJ2-3, with 13 bases that match TRBD2. Losses at the gene ends were 1 base for V and 6 bases for J; bases not matched to a gene: 7. This CDR3 comprises 17 residues. Germline CDR1 and CDR2: LGHNA and YNFKEQ.

CDR3 DNA: TGTGCCAGCAGCTTGGAGGGAGAATACCACGAGCAGTACTTC. Encoded protein: CASSLEGEYHEQYF. The chain combines TRBV5-6 with TRBJ2-7, with D possibly TRBD2 on 5 matching bases. Looked up from germline, CDR1 is SGHDT and CDR2 is YYEEEE. Trimming cost V 0 bases and J 5 bases, with 12 bases left between them. The CDR3 is 14 amino acids. Based on the CDR3 plus reference TRBV5-6 and TRBJ2-7, the full variable domain is DAGVTQSPTHLIKTRGQQVTLRCSPKSGHDTVSWYQQALGQGPQFIFQYYEEEERQRGNFPDRFSGHQFPNYSSELNVNALLLGDSALYLCASSLEGEYHEQYFGPGTRLTVT.

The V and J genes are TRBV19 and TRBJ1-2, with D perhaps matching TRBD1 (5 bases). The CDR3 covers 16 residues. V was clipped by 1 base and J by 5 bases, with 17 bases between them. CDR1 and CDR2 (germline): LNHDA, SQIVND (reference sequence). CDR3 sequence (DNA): TGTGCCAGTAGTATAGCCACGCCGCAGGGAGGATATGGCTACACCTTC. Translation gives CASSIATPQGGYGYTF.

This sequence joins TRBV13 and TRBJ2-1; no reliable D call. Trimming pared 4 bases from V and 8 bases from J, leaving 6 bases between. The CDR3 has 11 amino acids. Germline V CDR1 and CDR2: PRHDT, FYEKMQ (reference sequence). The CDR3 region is CASSWQYEQFF. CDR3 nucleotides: TGTGCCAGCAGCTGGCAGTATGAGCAGTTCTTC.

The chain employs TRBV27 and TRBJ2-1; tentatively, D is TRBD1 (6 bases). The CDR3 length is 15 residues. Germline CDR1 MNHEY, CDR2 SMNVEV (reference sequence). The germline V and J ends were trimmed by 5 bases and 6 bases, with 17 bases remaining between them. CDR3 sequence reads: CASSLTGTNSNEQFF. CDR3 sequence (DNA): TGTGCCAGCAGTCTTACCGGGACAAACAGCAATGAGCAGTTCTTC.

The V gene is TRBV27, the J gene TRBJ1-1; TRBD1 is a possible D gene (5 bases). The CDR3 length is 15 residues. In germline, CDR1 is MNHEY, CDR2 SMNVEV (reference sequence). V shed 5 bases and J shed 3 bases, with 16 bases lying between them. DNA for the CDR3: TGTGCCAGCAGTCCTTGGGGGTTCCGAGACACTGAAGCTTTCTTT. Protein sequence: CASSPWGFRDTEAFF.

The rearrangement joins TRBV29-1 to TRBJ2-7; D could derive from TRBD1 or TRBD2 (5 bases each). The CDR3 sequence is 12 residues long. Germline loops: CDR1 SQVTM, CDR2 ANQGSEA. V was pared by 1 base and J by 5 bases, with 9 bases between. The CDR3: CSVEGGLDEQYF. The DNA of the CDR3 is TGCAGCGTTGAAGGGGGGTTGGACGAGCAGTACTTC.

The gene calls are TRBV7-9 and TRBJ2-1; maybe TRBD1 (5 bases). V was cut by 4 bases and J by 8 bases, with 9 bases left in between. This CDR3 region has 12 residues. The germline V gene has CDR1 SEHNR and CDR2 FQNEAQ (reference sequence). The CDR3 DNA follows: TGTGCCAGCAGCTCCCAGGGATATGAGCAGTTCTTC. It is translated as CASSSQGYEQFF. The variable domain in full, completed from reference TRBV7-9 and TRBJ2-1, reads DTGVSQNPRHKITKRGQNVTFRCDPISEHNRLYWYRQTLGQGPEFLTYFQNEAQLEKSRLLSDRFSAERPKGSFSTLEIQRTEQGDSAMYLCASSSQGYEQFFGPGTRLTVL.